The clone carrying this TCR beta chain turned up a few times. What it recognizes is unknown. Measured with immunoSEQ multiplex PCR; TCRdb has only the in-frame clones, and not every one. The sample yields fewer than 90,000 clones, 70% to 90% seen once. The CDR3 is 13 residues long. Trimming left V 0 bases short and J 5 bases short, with 8 bases between. Germline V gene data show CDR1 as SGHRS and CDR2 as YFSETQ. These data come from a study of T cells in localized non-small cell lung cancer. Study-level findings and limits: Blood T cell density predicted longer survival; adjacent-lung clonality, shorter. A median of roughly 57 clones ranked among the top 100 in tumor appeared in adjacent lung.

The receptor was derived from a man between 40 and 69 years old with stage I lung adenocarcinoma. The source material was peripheral blood, sampled before any cancer treatment. V gene TRBV5-1 combines with J gene TRBJ1-1; a weak D match, TRBD1 (5 bases). The CDR3 DNA is TGCGCCAGCAGCTTGGCGGGGCAGACTGAAGCTTTCTTT. Translated, it gives CASSLAGQTEAFF.